Listed here are 18 T cell receptor beta chains from one sample, sequenced in a study of blood T cells in healthy people across ages. A second PCR of about 7 to 12 cycles used a sample-barcoded 5' primer and a J-beta primer mix. TCRdb called the 5' RACE reads again in MiXCR, with one record for every CDR3 protein. The sample shows fewer than 800,000 distinct CDR3 sequences, 20% to 25% of them seen only once. The specimen sequenced was blood. These receptors came from a man aged 65 to 85 in good health.

V and J are TRBV7-2 and TRBJ2-7; maybe TRBD2 (5 bases). The CDR3 totals 16 residues. CDR1 is SGHTA, CDR2 FQGNSA, per germline. V lost 1 base, J lost 3 bases, and 16 bases lay in between. The CDR3 DNA is TGTGCCAGCAGCTTAGTTTTGGCTAGCCACAGCTACGAGCAGTACTTC. Protein product: CASSLVLASHSYEQYF.

The V gene is TRBV3-1, the J gene TRBJ2-5; D call uncertain. V dropped 0 bases and J dropped 7 bases, with 9 bases sitting between them. The CDR3 has 13 residues. Germline V gene lookup returns CDR1 LGHDT and CDR2 YNNKEL (reference sequence). In nucleotides, the CDR3 is TGTGCCAGCAGCCAAGAATTGTTTGGGACCCAGTACTTC. Its translation is CASSQELFGTQYF.

The genes are TRBV6-5 and TRBJ2-1; 9 nucleotides line up with TRBD2. CDR1 and CDR2 (germline): MNHEY, SVGAGI. V shed 4 bases and J 0 bases; nucleotides not matched to a gene: 7. This CDR3 region has 17 residues. In nucleotides, the CDR3 is TGTGCCAGCAGTTCCGGGACTAGCTTAAACTCCTACAATGAGCAGTTCTTC. It is translated as CASSSGTSLNSYNEQFF.

There are a few counts of this clonotype. The chain combines TRBV6-5 with TRBJ2-1, with D uncertain. Matching the DNA end better, TRBJ2-5 makes the J call doubtful. The CDR3 extends over 15 amino acids. Germline CDR1 MNHEY, CDR2 SVGAGI. The CDR3 bases are TGTGCCAGCAGTTACCCGGGTATTGGCGGAAAGACCCAGTACTTC. The encoded protein is CASSYPGIGGKTQYF.

This clonotype occurred a few times. The V gene is TRBV7-8, the J gene TRBJ2-2, with 10 bases that match TRBD2. CDR3 size: 19 residues. Losses at the gene ends were 1 base for V and 4 bases for J; bases not matched to a gene: 12. Germline V gene lookup returns CDR1 SGHVS and CDR2 FQNEAQ. The CDR3 here is CASSLDSSGSGLVTGELFF. CDR3 nucleotides: TGTGCCAGCAGCTTAGATTCTAGCGGGAGTGGTTTGGTCACCGGGGAGCTGTTTTTT.

This clonotype was found a few times. The chain is built from TRBV5-1 and TRBJ1-2, with D perhaps matching TRBD1 (6 bases). V was pared by 7 bases and J by 4 bases, with 11 bases between. Looked up from germline, CDR1 is SGHRS and CDR2 is YFSETQ. The CDR3 covers 12 residues. The CDR3 DNA follows: TGCGCCAGCCGGCCGGACAGCTATGGCTACACCTTC. Translating it yields CASRPDSYGYTF. The full variable domain, its missing parts supplied by reference TRBV5-1 and TRBJ1-2, is KAGVTQTPRYLIKTRGQQVTLSCSPISGHRSVSWYQQTPGQGLQFLFEYFSETQRNKGNFPGRFSGRQFSNSRSEMNVSTLELGDSALYLCASRPDSYGYTFGSGTRLTVV.

V usage is TRBV11-3 and J usage is TRBJ2-5; TRBD2 might be the D (5 bases). The DNA end is more similar to TRBJ2-1, so the J call may be wrong. Germline V gene data show CDR1 as SGHNT and CDR2 as YENEEA. The CDR3 is made up of 12 amino acids. The CDR3: CASSREGNEQFF. As DNA, the CDR3 is TGTGCCAGCAGCCGCGAGGGTAATGAGCAGTTCTTC.

The gene calls are TRBV18 and TRBJ2-7; 11 nucleotides agree with TRBD1. With 8 bases clipped from V and 1 base from J, the junction kept 7 bases outside the gene matches. Per germline, CDR1 KGHSH and CDR2 LQKENI. CDR3 length: 15 residues. CDR3 sequence (DNA): TGTGCCAGCCGGACCGGGACAGGGGGATCCTACGAGCAGTACTTC. The encoded protein is CASRTGTGGSYEQYF.

The chain is built from TRBV20-1 and TRBJ2-5; possible D gene TRBD2, 5 bases. The CDR3 spans 17 residues. The ends were cut back, 4 bases at V and 4 bases at J, with 25 bases in the middle. The V gene's germline CDR1 is DFQATT and CDR2 SNEGSKA (reference sequence). CDR3 amino acids: CSAIGHTEKVLGETQYF. In nucleotides, the CDR3 is TGCAGTGCTATCGGGCACACCGAAAAGGTACTAGGAGAGACCCAGTACTTC.

Only a few counts were recorded for this clonotype. The chain uses TRBV5-6 and TRBJ1-2; D unclear. Germline CDR1 reads SGHDT; CDR2 reads YYEEEE. The CDR3 spans 14 residues. Trimming removed 0 bases from V and 0 bases from J, with 6 bases in between. In DNA, the CDR3 is TGTGCCAGCAGCTTGGGACCGGCTAACTATGGCTACACCTTC. Translated: CASSLGPANYGYTF.

V is TRBV28 and J is TRBJ2-5, with D unresolved. The CDR3 runs 14 residues. Germline V gives CDR1 MDHEN, CDR2 SYDVKM. V dropped 5 bases and J dropped 0 bases, with 10 bases sitting between them. CDR3 DNA: TGTGCCAGCAGTCAGAATATCTACCAAGAGACCCAGTACTTC. It yields the protein CASSQNIYQETQYF.

This clonotype was seen more than once but under ten times. The rearrangement joins TRBV4-3 to TRBJ1-5; D perhaps matches TRBD1 (6 bases). The germline V gene encodes CDR1 LGHNA and CDR2 YSLEER. CDR3 length equals 16 residues. V was pared by 1 base and J by 2 bases, with 12 bases between. This chain's CDR3 is CASSQGIGGGNQPQHF. DNA for the CDR3: TGCGCCAGCAGCCAAGGGATAGGGGGGGGCAATCAGCCCCAGCATTTT.

The V gene is TRBV29-1, the J gene TRBJ1-1; 7 nucleotides match TRBD1. This CDR3 contains 14 residues. Per germline, CDR1 SQVTM and CDR2 ANQGSEA. Trimming took 0 bases from V and 4 from J; bases not matched to a gene: 5. This CDR3 reads CSVEEGQGGTEAFF. The CDR3 region has the DNA TGCAGCGTTGAAGAAGGGCAGGGGGGCACTGAAGCTTTCTTT.

This clonotype was counted a single time. This chain uses TRBV6-5 with TRBJ2-7; 10 positions agree with TRBD1. Trimming removed 2 bases from V and 1 base from J; junction bases left unmatched: 11. The CDR3 is made up of 18 amino acids. Germline V gene sequence: CDR1 MNHEY, CDR2 SVGAGI. This CDR3 is CASSYHGTGAEPSYEQYF. Here the CDR3 DNA reads TGTGCCAGCAGTTACCATGGGACAGGGGCTGAGCCTTCCTACGAGCAGTACTTC.

This chain connects TRBV20-1 to TRBJ2-1, with 12 bases matching TRBD2. The CDR3 has 16 residues. J gave up 8 bases and V 4 bases, and 12 bases lay outside the gene matches. CDR1 DFQATT and CDR2 SNEGSKA come from the germline V gene (reference sequence). Written as DNA, the CDR3 is TGCAGTGCTAAGGGACCGACTAGCGGGAGTCTGGATGAGCAGTTCTTC. It encodes CSAKGPTSGSLDEQFF.

CDR3 amino acids: CASSPYLSYEQYF. The CDR3 DNA reads TGTGCCAGCAGTCCCTACCTTTCCTACGAGCAGTACTTC. This sequence joins TRBV27 and TRBJ2-7; D unresolved. Between the trimmed V and J ends, which lost 5 bases and 1 base, there was a span of 9 bases. The CDR3 is 13 amino acids. CDR1 and CDR2 (germline): MNHEY, SMNVEV (reference sequence).

This clonotype was counted a few times. The J gene is TRBJ2-5, the V gene TRBV27; TRBD2 matches at 12 bases. The J call may be wrong; the DNA end is better matched by TRBJ2-7. CDR3 length equals 15 residues. The germline CDR1 and CDR2 sequences are MNHEY and SMNVEV (reference sequence). This chain's CDR3 is CASSSGTSGLYEQYF. The DNA of the CDR3 is TGTGCCAGCAGTTCCGGGACTAGCGGGCTCTACGAGCAGTACTTC.

The gene calls are TRBV7-2 and TRBJ1-6, with D unclear. Germline CDR1 is SGHTA and CDR2 is FQGNSA. Trimming shortened V by 4 bases and J by 13 bases, and 11 bases separated the two germline ends. The CDR3 extends over 12 amino acids. The CDR3 DNA reads TGTGCCAGCAGCTCCCCCTTCCGTCCCCTCCACTTT. Its protein is CASSSPFRPLHF.